Listed here are 18 T cell receptor beta chains from one sample, sequenced in a study of cytomegalovirus exposure and HLA in healthy donors. The PCR used 60 Vbeta and 13 Jbeta primers. Clones were read by immunoSEQ multiplex PCR, and TCRdb kept only the in-frame ones, dropping some. The sample consists of 70,000 or so clones, roughly 74% of them appearing once. The sample taken for sequencing was PBMCs. The receptors derive from a woman aged 60 to 75 in good health and CMV-seropositive.

The CDR3 bases are TGCGCCAGCAGCCAAGACCCAGGGTCGGATACGCAGTATTTT. It translates to CASSQDPGSDTQYF. The V call is TRBV4-1, the J call TRBJ2-3; TRBD1 might be the D (5 bases). This CDR3 is 14 amino acids long. V was trimmed by 0 bases and J by 6 bases, leaving 10 bases between them. Germline values: CDR1 MGHRA, CDR2 YSYEKL.

The CDR3 here is CASSRGTASYEQYF. The CDR3 nucleotides are TGTGCCAGCAGCCGGGGAACTGCCTCCTACGAGCAGTACTTC. This chain uses TRBV11-1 with TRBJ2-7; D is possibly TRBD2 (5 bases). This CDR3 region has 14 residues. V was cut by 5 bases and J by 0 bases, with 11 bases left in between. From germline, CDR1 is SGHAT and CDR2 FQDESV (reference sequence). The complete variable domain, with remaining parts taken from reference TRBV11-1 and TRBJ2-7, reads EAEVAQSPRYKITEKSQAVAFWCDPISGHATLYWYRQILGQGPELLVQFQDESVVDDSQLPKDRFSAERLKGVDSTLKIQPAELGDSAMYLCASSRGTASYEQYFGPGTRLTVT.

This clone was found once. The chain uses TRBV25-1 and TRBJ2-1; 8 bases match TRBD2. This CDR3 contains 13 residues. Trimming removed 4 bases from V and 7 bases from J; junction bases left unmatched: 3. Germline loops: CDR1 MGHDK, CDR2 SYGVNS. CDR3 coding DNA: TGTGCCAGCAGTGCAGGACTAGCAAATGAGCAGTTCTTC. Amino acids: CASSAGLANEQFF.

The J gene is TRBJ1-4, the V gene TRBV5-1, with a possible D match to TRBD1 (6 bases). Germline V lookup: CDR1 SGHRS, CDR2 YFSETQ. CDR3 size: 14 residues. The V end lost 1 base, the J end lost 6 bases, and 10 bases lay between the germline ends. CDR3 coding DNA: TGCGCCAGCAGCTTGAGGGGGTCGGATGAAAAACTGTTTTTT. Protein sequence: CASSLRGSDEKLFF.

This clone was seen many times. The V gene is TRBV6-5, the J gene TRBJ1-5; 8 bases agree with TRBD1. Germline assignment: CDR1 MNHEY and CDR2 SVGAGI. V trimming: 8 bases; J trimming: 3 bases; junction bases outside the gene matches: 3. CDR3 length equals 13 residues. DNA for the CDR3: TGTGCCAGCCGGGGACAGGTCAATCAGCCCCAGCATTTT. Translation: CASRGQVNQPQHF.

V is TRBV7-6 and J is TRBJ1-4; TRBD1 is a possible D gene (5 bases). CDR3 length: 17 amino acids. Germline CDR1 reads SGHVS; CDR2 reads FNYEAQ. Trimming removed 1 base at V and 5 bases at J, with 17 bases between. The chain's CDR3 is CASSLVSLGAENEKLFF. CDR3 in DNA: TGTGCCAGCAGCTTAGTATCTCTAGGGGCGGAGAATGAAAAACTGTTTTTT.

The rearrangement uses TRBV4-1 and TRBJ1-1, with 9 positions matching TRBD1. Germline CDR1 and CDR2: MGHRA and YSYEKL. V lost 0 bases and J lost 6; bases outside the gene matches: 8. The CDR3 is 16 residues long. CDR3 residues: CASSQDSHRGPSEAFF. CDR3 bases: TGCGCCAGCAGCCAAGACTCCCACAGGGGGCCATCTGAAGCTTTCTTT.

This clone has just a few counts. This rearrangement joins TRBV6-1 to TRBJ1-4; perhaps TRBD1 as D (6 bases). CDR3 length equals 14 residues. Trimming removed 3 bases at V and 8 bases at J, with 13 bases between. Germline V lookup: CDR1 MNHNS, CDR2 SASEGT. CDR3 region: CASSEPGQIEKLFF. CDR3 nucleotide sequence: TGTGCCAGCAGTGAGCCGGGACAAATCGAAAAACTGTTTTTT.

The V gene is TRBV9, the J gene TRBJ2-5; D remains unclear. The CDR3 contains 14 residues. Per the germline V gene, CDR1 is SGDLS and CDR2 is YYNGEE. Trimming removed 0 bases from V and 4 bases from J, with 10 bases in between. The CDR3 loop is CASSVGADIETQYF. CDR3 nucleotide sequence: TGTGCCAGCAGCGTAGGGGCAGACATAGAGACCCAGTACTTC.

This clone was seen just once. V and J are TRBV4-1 and TRBJ2-1; the match to TRBD1 covers 10 bases. The length of the CDR3 is 13 residues. Trimming at V came to 3 bases and at J to 10 bases, leaving 3 bases not matched to a gene. Germline CDR1 MGHRA, CDR2 YSYEKL. The CDR3: CASSQGQGREQFF. Here the CDR3 DNA reads TGCGCCAGCAGCCAGGGACAGGGGAGAGAGCAGTTCTTC.

The rearrangement joins TRBV18 to TRBJ1-1, with D possibly being TRBD1 (5 bases). Germline CDR1 KGHSH, CDR2 LQKENI. CDR3 size: 15 residues. Trimming shortened V by 3 bases and J by 1 base, and 12 bases separated the two germline ends. The CDR3: CASSPGRTKNTEAFF. The CDR3 DNA sequence: TGTGCCAGCTCACCGGGTCGGACAAAGAACACTGAAGCTTTCTTT.

V is TRBV25-1 and J is TRBJ1-3; D unclear. Trimming took 7 bases from V and 1 from J, leaving 5 bases between them. The CDR3 is 12 residues long. From germline, CDR1 is MGHDK and CDR2 SYGVNS. CDR3 coding DNA: TGTGCCAGCACACAATCTGGAAACACCATATATTTT. It specifies CASTQSGNTIYF.

The chain recombines TRBV10-3 with TRBJ2-2, with 11 nucleotides matching TRBD1. The CDR3 is 16 residues long. Looked up from germline, CDR1 is ENHRY and CDR2 is SYGVKD. V lost 0 bases and J lost 4; bases outside the gene matches: 1. CDR3 in DNA: TGTGCCATCAGTGAGTCCGGGACAGGGGGCACCGGGGAGCTGTTTTTT. Its translation is CAISESGTGGTGELFF.

The chain links TRBV5-1 to TRBJ1-4; D is possibly TRBD1 (6 bases). The V and J ends lost 5 bases and 2 bases respectively, with 10 bases between them. Germline loops: CDR1 SGHRS, CDR2 YFSETQ. The CDR3 is made up of 14 amino acids. The CDR3 DNA is TGCGCCAGCAGTGCAGACAGGACTAATGAAAAACTGTTTTTT. Translated: CASSADRTNEKLFF. The variable domain in full, with the rest retrieved from reference TRBV5-1 and TRBJ1-4, is KAGVTQTPRYLIKTRGQQVTLSCSPISGHRSVSWYQQTPGQGLQFLFEYFSETQRNKGNFPGRFSGRQFSNSRSEMNVSTLELGDSALYLCASSADRTNEKLFFGSGTQLSVL.

This clone was observed once. The chain links TRBV7-3 to TRBJ2-7; 7 bases match TRBD2. This CDR3 is 13 amino acids long. CDR1 SGHTA and CDR2 FQGTGA come from the germline V gene. The V segment lost 2 bases and the J segment 3 bases; nucleotides outside the gene matches: 1. CDR3 bases: TGTGCCAGCAGCTTAGGGGGGGGCTACGAGCAGTACTTC. It is translated as CASSLGGGYEQYF.

This clone was picked up one time. Other DNA variants within this sample encode the same CDR3. The chain recombines TRBV10-1 with TRBJ2-3, with a weak D call TRBD2 (5 bases). There are 13 residues in the CDR3. V was cut by 6 bases and J by 6 bases, with 13 bases left in between. Germline V gene data show CDR1 as WNHNN and CDR2 as SYGVQD (reference sequence). CDR3 sequence reads: CASSARRLDTQYF. CDR3 sequence (DNA): TGCGCCAGCAGCGCCAGGAGGCTGGATACGCAGTATTTT.

The chain carries TRBV9 and TRBJ2-1, with a weak D call TRBD2 (6 bases). The V gene's germline CDR1 is SGDLS and CDR2 YYNGEE. V was shortened by 9 bases and J by 4 bases, with 17 bases between the two germline ends. This CDR3 comprises 14 residues. The CDR3 here is CATQKASEYNEQFF. CDR3 sequence (DNA): TGTGCCACCCAGAAGGCTAGCGAGTACAATGAGCAGTTCTTC.

CDR3 region: CATSPRRGTGSYEQYF. The CDR3 bases are TGTGCCACCAGCCCACGCCGCGGGACAGGGTCCTACGAGCAGTACTTC. The chain couples TRBV15 to TRBJ2-7, with 9 bases fitting TRBD1. The CDR3 runs 16 residues. The V gene's germline CDR1 is LNHNV and CDR2 YYDKDF (reference sequence). V lost 5 bases and J lost 1; bases outside the gene matches: 9. Full variable domain (outside the CDR3, taken from reference TRBV15 and TRBJ2-7): DAMVIQNPRYQVTQFGKPVTLSCSQTLNHNVMYWYQQKSSQAPKLLFHYYDKDFNNEADTPDNFQSRRPNTSFCFLDIRSPGLGDTAMYLCATSPRRGTGSYEQYFGPGTRLTVT.